Following are 23 T cell receptor beta chains from one sample sequenced in a study of cytomegalovirus exposure and HLA in healthy donors. With 60 Vbeta and 13 Jbeta primers, the PCR was carried out. Profiled with immunoSEQ multiplex PCR; TCRdb holds only in-frame clones, not every one. The sample lists about 120,000 clones, roughly four fifths occurring once. The sample taken for sequencing was PBMCs. The source is a middle-aged woman in good health and CMV-seropositive.

The chain joins TRBV21-1 to TRBJ2-7; TRBD1 is the table's D call and was not checked against the DNA. TRBV21-1 is termed a pseudogene. This CDR3 is built from 13 residues. The CDR3 loop reads CARVWAPLYEQYF. CDR3 nucleotides: TGTGCCAGAGTGTGGGCCCCCCTATACGAGCAGTACTTC.

This clone was counted a single time. The rearrangement uses TRBV19 and TRBJ1-2; 9 bases map to TRBD1. The junction had 12 bases not matched to a gene; V was cut back by 6 bases and J by 4 bases. The CDR3 is 16 residues long. Germline CDR1 is LNHDA and CDR2 is SQIVND (reference sequence). CDR3: CASSKTGGNHGYGYTF. The CDR3 nucleotides are TGTGCCAGTAGCAAAACAGGGGGCAATCACGGCTATGGCTACACCTTC.

The chain joins TRBV4-2 to TRBJ2-3; 15 positions match TRBD2. This CDR3 contains 16 residues. CDR1 is LGHNA and CDR2 is YNFKEQ in the germline V gene. Trimming at V came to 3 bases and at J to 3 bases, leaving 1 base not matched to a gene. The DNA for the CDR3 is TGTGCCAGCAGCCAGGGACTAGCGGGGGGAACAGATACGCAGTATTTT. Encoded protein: CASSQGLAGGTDTQYF.

A word on this clone: The junction departs from the called germline gene at one end, perhaps through a read error. The rearrangement links TRBV7-7 to TRBJ1-1, with TRBD1 matching 10 bases. The germline gives CDR1 SSHAT, CDR2 FNYEAQ (reference sequence). This CDR3 is built from 13 residues. The CDR3 region has the DNA TGTGCTAGCACCTCGACAGGGGGCAGTGAAGCTTTCTTT. This translates into CASTSTGGSEAFF.

The chain employs TRBV6-5 and TRBJ2-2, with D tentatively TRBD2 (5 bases). CDR1 and CDR2 (germline): MNHEY, SVGAGI. V gave up 7 bases and J gave up 7 bases, with 16 bases separating them. The CDR3 spans 14 residues. The CDR3 DNA is TGTGCCAGCACTTCGGGCCCCGAGGGCGGGGAGCTGTTTTTT. It codes for CASTSGPEGGELFF.

This clone was recorded only once. The chain carries TRBV15 and TRBJ2-1; 9 bases map to TRBD1. The CDR3 is made up of 14 amino acids. The trim removed 10 bases at V and 4 bases at J, leaving 8 bases unmatched. Per the germline V gene, CDR1 is LNHNV and CDR2 is YYDKDF (reference sequence). CDR3 region: CASSDRGAYNEQFF. The CDR3 DNA follows: TGTGCCAGCTCGGACAGGGGCGCGTACAATGAGCAGTTCTTC.

CDR3 in DNA: TGTGCCAGCAGTTTAGGACTAGCGGGAAGGACCGGGGAGCTGTTTTTT. Protein: CASSLGLAGRTGELFF. This chain links TRBV27 with TRBJ2-2, with TRBD2 matching over 12 bases. Germline trimming cut 2 bases from V and 5 bases from J; bases unmatched to any gene: 3. Germline V gene sequence: CDR1 MNHEY, CDR2 SMNVEV (reference sequence). This CDR3 region has 16 residues.

This chain connects TRBV11-3 to TRBJ1-1; TRBD1 might be the D (5 bases). CDR3 length: 13 amino acids. Germline lookup yields CDR1 SGHNT and CDR2 YENEEA. Trimming took 0 bases from V and 9 from J, leaving 11 bases between them. The CDR3: CASSLDLDRKAFF. The DNA of the CDR3 is TGTGCCAGCAGCTTAGATCTAGACAGAAAAGCTTTCTTT.

The rearrangement uses TRBV6-1 and TRBJ2-1; D remains ambiguous. Germline V gene sequence: CDR1 MNHNS, CDR2 SASEGT. V was clipped by 6 bases and J by 5 bases, with 14 bases between them. CDR3 length: 14 residues. The CDR3 nucleotides are TGTGCCAGCAGCGTCGTGGGCGCGAACAATGAGCAGTTCTTC. Encoded protein: CASSVVGANNEQFF.

The V and J genes are TRBV10-3 and TRBJ1-4; a possible D gene is TRBD1 (6 bases). The length of the CDR3 is 14 residues. CDR1 is ENHRY and CDR2 is SYGVKD in the germline V gene. The germline V and J ends were trimmed by 4 bases and 8 bases, with 14 bases remaining between them. CDR3 nucleotides: TGTGCCATCAGTGGCCAGGGGTTTAGGGAAAAACTGTTTTTT. Translated: CAISGQGFREKLFF.

CDR3 loop: CASNFRTGGSNQPQHF. CDR3 DNA: TGTGCCAGTAATTTCCGGACAGGGGGTAGCAATCAGCCCCAGCATTTT. The V and J genes are TRBV19 and TRBJ1-5; 10 nucleotides agree with TRBD1. CDR3 length equals 16 residues. The trim removed 7 bases at V and 0 bases at J, leaving 6 bases unmatched. CDR1 and CDR2 from the germline V gene are LNHDA and SQIVND (reference sequence).

V is TRBV4-3 and J is TRBJ2-7; 10 bases are shared with TRBD2. Germline values: CDR1 LGHNA, CDR2 YSLEER. V dropped 4 bases and J dropped 3; count of bases not matched to a gene: 9. The CDR3 covers 16 residues. The DNA for the CDR3 is TGCGCCAGCAGCCCAAAACTGGCTAGCGGGAGCTACGAGCAGTACTTC. Translating gives CASSPKLASGSYEQYF.

This chain joins TRBV5-5 and TRBJ2-7, with TRBD2 as a possible D gene (6 bases). Trimming removed 0 bases from V and 9 bases from J, with 13 bases in between. There are 13 residues in the CDR3. Germline lookup yields CDR1 SGHKS and CDR2 YYEKEE (reference sequence). The CDR3 is CASSLDTGVWQYF. CDR3 nucleotides: TGTGCCAGCAGCTTGGATACGGGAGTATGGCAGTACTTC. Full variable domain (remainder filled in from reference TRBV5-5 and TRBJ2-7): DAGVTQSPTHLIKTRGQQVTLRCSPISGHKSVSWYQQVLGQGPQFIFQYYEKEERGRGNFPDRFSARQFPNYSSELNVNALLLGDSALYLCASSLDTGVWQYFGPGTRLTVT.

The rearrangement joins TRBV5-4 to TRBJ1-1; D is unclear. This CDR3 is built from 13 residues. V was pared by 0 bases and J by 4 bases, with 7 bases between. CDR1 and CDR2 from the germline V gene are SGHNT and YYREEE (reference sequence). CDR3 in amino acids: CASSLGELTEAFF. CDR3 DNA sequence: TGTGCCAGCAGCTTGGGTGAACTCACTGAAGCTTTCTTT.

The genes are TRBV9 and TRBJ2-5; 10 nucleotides line up with TRBD2. Germline V CDR1 and CDR2: SGDLS, YYNGEE. This CDR3 region has 14 residues. Trimming cost V 3 bases and J 5 bases; bases outside gene matches: 4. CDR3 residues: CASSAGLAVETQYF. CDR3 coding DNA: TGTGCCAGCAGCGCAGGACTAGCGGTCGAGACCCAGTACTTC.

This clone was observed a single time. V is TRBV4-2 and J is TRBJ2-1, with 14 nucleotides matching TRBD2. The V gene's germline CDR1 is LGHNA and CDR2 YNFKEQ. Germline trimming cut 0 bases from V and 7 bases from J; bases unmatched to any gene: 8. The CDR3 contains 18 residues. CDR3 residues: CASSQDKGLAGGSNEQFF. DNA for the CDR3: TGTGCCAGCAGCCAAGATAAAGGACTAGCGGGAGGATCAAATGAGCAGTTCTTC.

The rearrangement joins TRBV30 to TRBJ2-2, with TRBD2 identical over 8 bases. Germline values: CDR1 GTSNPN, CDR2 SVGIG (reference sequence). The CDR3 has 16 residues. Unmatched junction bases numbered 14, after V lost 4 bases and J lost 7 bases. The CDR3 DNA is TGTGCCTGGATGCTCTACGGGAGGGCCGAGGGCGGGGAGCTGTTTTTT. Its translation: CAWMLYGRAEGGELFF.

The CDR3 reads CASSLSPFRSGLGEAFF. Here the CDR3 DNA reads TGTGCCAGCAGTTTATCCCCGTTTAGGTCGGGGTTGGGTGAAGCTTTCTTT. This sequence joins TRBV28 and TRBJ1-1; no clear D gene. V dropped 1 base and J dropped 7 bases, with 22 bases sitting between them. There are 17 residues in the CDR3. Germline V gene data show CDR1 as MDHEN and CDR2 as SYDVKM.

This chain joins TRBV7-3 and TRBJ2-5; the D gene is possibly TRBD2 (6 bases). Trimming pared 1 base from V and 1 base from J, leaving 7 bases between. Germline values: CDR1 SGHTA, CDR2 FQGTGA. The CDR3 contains 14 residues. The CDR3 is CASSLSGTQETQYF. CDR3 nucleotides: TGTGCCAGCAGCTTAAGCGGGACCCAAGAGACCCAGTACTTC.

The rearrangement links TRBV5-6 to TRBJ2-7, with D unclear. CDR1 and CDR2 (germline): SGHDT, YYEEEE. Deletions cut 2 bases from V and 2 bases from J, with 5 bases between. The CDR3 covers 12 residues. The CDR3 nucleotides read TGTGCCAGCAGCTTTAAAACCTACGAGCAGTACTTC. Residues: CASSFKTYEQYF.

The chain combines TRBV2 with TRBJ1-1; a possible D gene is TRBD1 (5 bases). Per germline, CDR1 SNHLY and CDR2 FYNNEI. V lost 4 bases to trimming and J lost 0 bases, with 9 bases between them. The CDR3 is made up of 14 amino acids. The CDR3 DNA reads as TGTGCCAGCAGTGTTCGGGGGTTGAACACTGAAGCTTTCTTT. It specifies CASSVRGLNTEAFF.

This chain connects TRBV11-2 to TRBJ1-2; TRBD1 matches 8 bases. CDR3 length: 16 residues. After removal of 3 bases from V and 0 bases from J, the junction contained 6 bases not matched to a gene. Germline CDR1 is SGHAT and CDR2 is FQNNGV. The CDR3 sequence: CASSFGTGLSNYGYTF. Here the CDR3 DNA reads TGTGCCAGCAGCTTCGGGACAGGCCTATCTAACTATGGCTACACCTTC.

The rearrangement joins TRBV9 to TRBJ1-2; maybe TRBD1 (6 bases). Trimming removed 3 bases from V and 7 bases from J, with 16 bases in between. CDR3 length: 14 amino acids. CDR1 SGDLS and CDR2 YYNGEE come from the germline V gene. Here the CDR3 reads CASSAAQGVGGYTF. In DNA form, the CDR3 reads TGTGCCAGCAGCGCCGCACAGGGTGTTGGTGGCTACACCTTC.